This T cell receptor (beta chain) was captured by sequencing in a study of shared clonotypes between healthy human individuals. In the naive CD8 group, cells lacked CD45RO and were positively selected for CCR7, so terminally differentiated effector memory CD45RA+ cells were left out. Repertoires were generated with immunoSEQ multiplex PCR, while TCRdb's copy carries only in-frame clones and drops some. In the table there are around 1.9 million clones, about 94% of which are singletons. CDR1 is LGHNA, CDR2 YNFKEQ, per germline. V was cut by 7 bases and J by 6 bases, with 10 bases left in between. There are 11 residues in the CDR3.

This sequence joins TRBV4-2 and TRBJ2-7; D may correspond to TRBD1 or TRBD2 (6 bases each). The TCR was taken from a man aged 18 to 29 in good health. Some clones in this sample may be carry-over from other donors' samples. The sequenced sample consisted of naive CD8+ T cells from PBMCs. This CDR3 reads CASTEGGEQYF. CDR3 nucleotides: TGTGCCAGCACGGAGGGGGGCGAGCAGTACTTC.